Detailed here is one T cell receptor beta chain. The sample is drawn from a study of graft-versus-host responses after intestinal transplantation. Only in-frame clones appear in the TCRdb table, and some are missing; sequencing was by immunoSEQ multiplex PCR. The repertoire holds 9,900 or so clones, with around 92% as singletons. Looked up from germline, CDR1 is PRHDT and CDR2 is FYEKMQ (reference sequence). Trimming removed 3 bases from V and 5 bases from J, with 8 bases in between. The CDR3 runs to 13 residues. The material sequenced was PBMCs, taken approximately 40 days after intestinal transplantation. The V call is TRBV13, the J call TRBJ2-1, with D perhaps matching TRBD1 or TRBD2 (5 bases each). The sequence was obtained from a human patient who received an intestinal transplant, so some T cells may come from the graft donor. The CDR3 DNA reads as TGTGCCAGCAGCTTTGAGGGGAACAATGAGCAGTTCTTC. As protein: CASSFEGNNEQFF.